Shown below are 20 T cell receptor beta chains from a single sample sequenced in a study of CD8+CD57+ T cells in acquired aplastic anemia. An expansion of CD8+CD57+ cells by flow cytometry had been shown in patients chosen for sequencing. It was genomic DNA that served as the template for profiling TCR beta VDJ and CDR3. TCRdb reanalysed the reads using MiXCR and keeps one entry per CDR3 protein. The sample includes more than 200,000 distinct CDR3 sequences, roughly 50% of them seen just once. Sequenced: sorted CD4+, CD8+, or CD8+CD57+ T cells (not recorded which) from PBMCs. These TCRs come from a human donor with aplastic anemia.

This clonotype was observed many times. The J gene is TRBJ1-2, the V gene TRBV5-1; 8 nucleotides line up with TRBD1. The CDR3 consists of 16 residues. In germline, CDR1 is SGHRS, CDR2 YFSETQ. V trimming: 5 bases; J trimming: 2 bases; junction bases outside the gene matches: 11. Written as DNA, the CDR3 is TGCGCCAGCAGTTCCGAACCAGGACAGGGAAACTATGGCTACACCTTC. Its protein is CASSSEPGQGNYGYTF.

V usage is TRBV30 and J usage is TRBJ1-5; possibly TRBD1 for D (5 bases). V lost 2 bases and J lost 5, with 13 bases in between. Germline-derived CDR1 and CDR2 are GTSNPN and SVGIG (reference sequence). The CDR3 sequence is 14 residues long. The CDR3 DNA reads TGTGCCTGGAGTAACCGATGGGGGGATCAGCCCCAGCATTTT. It encodes CAWSNRWGDQPQHF.

The rearrangement links TRBV19 to TRBJ2-7, with D hard to call. V lost 0 bases to trimming and J lost 7 bases, with 10 bases between them. CDR1 and CDR2 from the germline V gene are LNHDA and SQIVND (reference sequence). The CDR3 sequence is 13 residues long. The CDR3 sequence is CASSIEDSREQYF. CDR3 coding DNA: TGTGCCAGTAGTATAGAAGACTCGAGGGAGCAGTACTTC.

The V call is TRBV5-4, the J call TRBJ2-4; D remains unclear. The CDR3 runs 16 residues. Germline lookup yields CDR1 SGHNT and CDR2 YYREEE (reference sequence). With 0 bases removed from V and 1 base from J, the gap between germline ends came to 11 bases. The CDR3 nucleotides read TGTGCCAGCAGCTTGGAGGGCAGTTTGGCCAAAAACATTCAGTACTTC. It encodes CASSLEGSLAKNIQYF.

Remarks on this clonotype: It may be a read error: a sequence one base away is much more abundant. The genes are TRBV3-1 and TRBJ1-2; D is perhaps TRBD1 (5 bases). The V end was cut by 0 bases, the J end by 5 bases, with 10 bases between. The length of the CDR3 is 14 residues. CDR1 is LGHDT and CDR2 is YNNKEL in the germline V gene (reference sequence). The DNA of the CDR3 is TGTGCCAGCAGCCAAGAGAGGGACGGTTATGGCTACACCTTC. This codes for CASSQERDGYGYTF.

This clonotype is a singleton in its sample. Since a much larger clone is just one base distant, this may be a read error. The J gene is TRBJ2-3, the V gene TRBV7-2; D may match TRBD1 or TRBD2 (6 bases each). The CDR3 has 16 residues. The germline gives CDR1 SGHTA, CDR2 FQGNSA. Trimming removed 3 bases from V and 1 base from J, with 14 bases in between. This CDR3 is CASSLRRGAGTDTQYF. The CDR3 DNA sequence: TGTGCCAGCAGCTTGAGAAGGGGGGCGGGCACAGATACGCAGTATTTT.

This clonotype was seen at least ten times. The genes are TRBV20-1 and TRBJ2-5; D possibly corresponds to TRBD1 (5 bases). The CDR3 length is 15 residues. Germline loops: CDR1 DFQATT, CDR2 SNEGSKA (reference sequence). Trimming stripped 6 bases from V and 0 bases from J, with 17 bases between. CDR3 residues: CSAGSGGANQETQYF. For the CDR3, the DNA is TGCAGTGCCGGCTCGGGTGGGGCAAACCAAGAGACCCAGTACTTC.

The V and J genes are TRBV20-1 and TRBJ2-7, with D tentatively TRBD2 (7 bases). Germline V gene sequence: CDR1 DFQATT, CDR2 SNEGSKA (reference sequence). V shed 8 bases and J shed 3 bases, with 17 bases lying between them. The CDR3 totals 13 residues. DNA of the CDR3: TGCAGTCCCAAGAGGGGGGGTGGCTACGAGCAGTACTTC. Translation: CSPKRGGGYEQYF.

J is TRBJ1-4 and V is TRBV9, with D unresolved. Germline V CDR1 and CDR2: SGDLS, YYNGEE. This CDR3 is built from 16 residues. Deletions cut 0 bases from V and 0 bases from J, with 9 bases between. CDR3 in amino acids: CASSVGETTTNEKLFF. The CDR3 DNA reads TGTGCCAGCAGCGTAGGGGAGACTACAACTAATGAAAAACTGTTTTTT.

Only a few counts were recorded for this clonotype. At one end, the junction sequence differs from germline, possibly due to a read error. The rearrangement joins TRBV10-3 to TRBJ1-3, with D possibly being TRBD1 (5 bases). Germline V gene data show CDR1 as ENHRY and CDR2 as SYGVKD. The CDR3 has 15 residues. The CDR3 reads CASSEGRESGNTIYF. In DNA, the CDR3 is TGTGCCAGCAGTGAGGGCAGGGAATCTGGAAACACCATATATTTT.

For this clonotype: The conserved final phenylalanine or tryptophan is absent from the CDR3, which likely points to a read error. This chain connects TRBV6-6 to TRBJ2-1; the D gene is possibly TRBD2 (5 bases). The germline V gene has CDR1 MNHNY and CDR2 SVGAGI (reference sequence). The CDR3 length is 16 residues. Trimming took off 5 bases at V and 0 bases at J, with 14 bases between the two ends. The CDR3 coding sequence is TGTGCCAGCAGTGAAGGACTGAGAAGCTCCTACAATGAGCAGTTCAGA. Amino acid sequence: CASSEGLRSSYNEQFR.

This clonotype has at least ten counts. The chain carries TRBV6-5 and TRBJ2-6; the match to TRBD1 covers 8 bases. There are 17 residues in the CDR3. The V segment lost 6 bases and the J segment 2 bases; nucleotides outside the gene matches: 9. CDR1 is MNHEY and CDR2 is SVGAGI in the germline V gene. CDR3 amino acids: CASRVTTGGAGANVLTF. As DNA, the CDR3 is TGTGCCAGCAGAGTAACAACAGGGGGAGCTGGGGCCAACGTCCTGACTTTC.

This clonotype was observed a handful of times. The chain employs TRBV3-1 and TRBJ2-1; D remains ambiguous. There are 12 residues in the CDR3. Germline CDR1 reads LGHDT; CDR2 reads YNNKEL (reference sequence). V lost 4 bases and J lost 5, with 6 bases in between. In DNA form, the CDR3 reads TGTGCCAGCAGCCGCTCGAACAATGAGCAGTTCTTC. This encodes CASSRSNNEQFF.

V usage is TRBV7-8 and J usage is TRBJ1-1; tentative D call: TRBD1 (5 bases). Trimming stripped 5 bases from V and 3 bases from J, with 19 bases between. This CDR3 is 16 amino acids long. Per germline, CDR1 SGHVS and CDR2 FQNEAQ. This CDR3 reads CASSPAPQARYTEAFF. The CDR3 DNA sequence: TGTGCCAGCAGCCCCGCGCCACAGGCTCGGTACACTGAAGCTTTCTTT. The full variable domain, in which reference TRBV7-8 and TRBJ1-1 provide the parts outside the CDR3, is GAGVSQSPRYKVAKRGQDVALRCDPISGHVSLFWYQQALGQGPEFLTYFQNEAQLDKSGLPSDRFFAERPEGSVSTLKIQRTQQEDSAVYLCASSPAPQARYTEAFFGQGTRLTVV.

The chain is built from TRBV15 and TRBJ2-5; TRBD1 matches 8 bases. CDR1 is LNHNV, CDR2 YYDKDF, per germline (reference sequence). The V and J ends lost 0 bases and 1 base, in that order; junction bases with no gene match: 4. The CDR3 runs 16 residues. CDR3 bases: TGTGCCACCAGCAGAGATTACGGACAGGGCCAAGAGACCCAGTACTTC. As protein: CATSRDYGQGQETQYF. Looking up the rest from reference TRBV15 and TRBJ2-5 gives the full variable domain: DAMVIQNPRYQVTQFGKPVTLSCSQTLNHNVMYWYQQKSSQAPKLLFHYYDKDFNNEADTPDNFQSRRPNTSFCFLDIRSPGLGDTAMYLCATSRDYGQGQETQYFGPGTRLLVL.

The CDR3 bases are TGTGCCACCAGCAATGGACCCCCCCACAGAGGTGAAAAACTGTTTTTT. It codes for CATSNGPPHRGEKLFF. The rearrangement links TRBV15 to TRBJ1-4; D ambiguous. The germline V gene encodes CDR1 LNHNV and CDR2 YYDKDF (reference sequence). Trimming shortened V by 4 bases and J by 7 bases, and 19 bases separated the two germline ends. This CDR3 has 16 amino acids.

Points on this clonotype: This may stem from a read error, because a much larger clone lies one nucleotide away. The gene calls are TRBV12-5 and TRBJ2-1; D is ambiguous. Germline values: CDR1 LGHNT, CDR2 FRNRAP. This CDR3 contains 14 residues. This chain's CDR3 is CASSPPIGKVEQFF. Here the CDR3 DNA reads TGTGCCAGCAGTCCCCCGATAGGGAAGGTTGAGCAGTTCTTC.

To note about this clonotype: Since no conserved phenylalanine or tryptophan closes the CDR3, a read error is the likely cause. The chain is built from TRBV10-3 and TRBJ1-6; 8 bases match TRBD1. CDR1 ENHRY and CDR2 SYGVKD come from the germline V gene. The trim removed 2 bases at V and 5 bases at J, leaving 2 bases unmatched. The CDR3 sequence is 15 residues long. CDR3 loop: CAISEQDRDNSPLHL. The CDR3 nucleotides are TGTGCCATCAGTGAGCAGGACAGGGATAATTCACCCCTCCACCTT.

This clonotype was observed at least ten times. The chain couples TRBV20-1 to TRBJ2-3; possibly TRBD2 for D (6 bases). V dropped 3 bases and J dropped 4 bases, with 8 bases sitting between them. The CDR3 totals 12 residues. From germline, CDR1 is DFQATT and CDR2 SNEGSKA (reference sequence). CDR3 DNA: TGCAGTGCTAGCGGGGACTCAGATACGCAGTATTTT. Translated, it gives CSASGDSDTQYF.

V gene TRBV7-2 combines with J gene TRBJ2-7; D is ambiguous. CDR1 is SGHTA and CDR2 is FQGNSA in the germline V gene. Trimming left V 6 bases short and J 0 bases short, with 3 bases between. The CDR3 consists of 11 residues. The CDR3 DNA sequence: TGTGCCAGCAGTCGCTCCTACGAGCAGTACTTC. As protein: CASSRSYEQYF.